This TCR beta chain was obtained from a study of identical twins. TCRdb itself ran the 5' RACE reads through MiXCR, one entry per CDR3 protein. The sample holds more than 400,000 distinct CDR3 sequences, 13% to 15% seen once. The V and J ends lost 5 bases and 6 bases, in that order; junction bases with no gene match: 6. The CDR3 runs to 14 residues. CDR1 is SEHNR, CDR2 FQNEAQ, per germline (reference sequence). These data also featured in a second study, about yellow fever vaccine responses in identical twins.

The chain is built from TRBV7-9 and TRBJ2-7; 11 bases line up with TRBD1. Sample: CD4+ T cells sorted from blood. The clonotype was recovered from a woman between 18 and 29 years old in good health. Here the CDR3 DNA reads TGTGCCAGCAGCCTCAGGACAGGGGGCTCCGAGCAGTACTTC. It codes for CASSLRTGGSEQYF.